This T cell receptor (beta chain) was documented in a study of shared clonotypes between healthy human individuals. Germline V gene data show CDR1 as MNHNS and CDR2 as SASEGT. This CDR3 spans 14 amino acids. V lost 6 bases and J 3 bases, leaving 9 bases between the germline ends. Clones were sequenced by immunoSEQ multiplex PCR, and TCRdb holds only the in-frame ones, with some missing. The sample holds 2.5 million or so clones, around 94% seen once. It was into CD45RA+ naive and CD45RA-negative memory subsets that the CD4+ cells were split. The receptor comes from a man between 18 and 29 years old in good health. The V gene is TRBV6-1, the J gene TRBJ1-6; D is ambiguous. Sample: naive CD4+ T cells sorted from blood. Subset denoted: CD45RA+ positively selected. The CDR3 DNA sequence: TGTGCCAGCAGGGGCCCTAACTATAATTCACCCCTCCACTTT. As protein: CASRGPNYNSPLHF.